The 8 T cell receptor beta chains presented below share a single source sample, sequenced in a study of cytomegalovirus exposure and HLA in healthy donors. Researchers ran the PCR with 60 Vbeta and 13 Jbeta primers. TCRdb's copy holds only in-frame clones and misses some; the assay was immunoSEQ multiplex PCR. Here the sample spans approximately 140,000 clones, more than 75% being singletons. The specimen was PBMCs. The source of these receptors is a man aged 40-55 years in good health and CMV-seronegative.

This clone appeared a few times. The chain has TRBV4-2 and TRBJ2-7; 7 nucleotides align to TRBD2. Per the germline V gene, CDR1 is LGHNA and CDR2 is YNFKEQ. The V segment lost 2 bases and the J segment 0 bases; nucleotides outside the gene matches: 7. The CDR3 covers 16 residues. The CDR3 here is CASSQISSGGSYEQYF. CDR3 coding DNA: TGTGCCAGCAGCCAAATATCCTCGGGGGGCTCCTACGAGCAGTACTTC.

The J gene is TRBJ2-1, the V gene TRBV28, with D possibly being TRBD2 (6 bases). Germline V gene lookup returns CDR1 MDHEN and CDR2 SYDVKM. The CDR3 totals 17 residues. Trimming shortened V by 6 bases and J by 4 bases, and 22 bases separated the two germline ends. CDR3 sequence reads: CASRKTLGLNSYNEQFF. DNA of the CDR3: TGTGCCAGCAGGAAAACCCTGGGACTCAACTCTTACAATGAGCAGTTCTTC.

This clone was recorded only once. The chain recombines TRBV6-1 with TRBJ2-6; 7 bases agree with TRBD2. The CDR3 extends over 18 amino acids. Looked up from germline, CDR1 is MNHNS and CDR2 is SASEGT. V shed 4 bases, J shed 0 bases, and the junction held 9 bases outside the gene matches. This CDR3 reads CASSVHLAARSGANVLTF. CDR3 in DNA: TGTGCCAGCAGTGTACACCTAGCGGCCCGCTCTGGGGCCAACGTCCTGACTTTC.

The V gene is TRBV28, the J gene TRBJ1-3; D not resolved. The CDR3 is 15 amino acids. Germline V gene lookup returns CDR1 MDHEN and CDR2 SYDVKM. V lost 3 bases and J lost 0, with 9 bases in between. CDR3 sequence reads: CASSLLVSSGNTIYF. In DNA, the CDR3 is TGTGCCAGCAGTTTGCTGGTGAGCTCTGGAAACACCATATATTTT.

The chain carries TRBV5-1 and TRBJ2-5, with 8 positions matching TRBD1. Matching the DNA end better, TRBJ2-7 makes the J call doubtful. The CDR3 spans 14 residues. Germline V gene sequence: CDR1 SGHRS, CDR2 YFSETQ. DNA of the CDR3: TGCGCCAGCAGCCAAGACAGGGGTATTTACGAGCAGTACTTC. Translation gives CASSQDRGIYEQYF.

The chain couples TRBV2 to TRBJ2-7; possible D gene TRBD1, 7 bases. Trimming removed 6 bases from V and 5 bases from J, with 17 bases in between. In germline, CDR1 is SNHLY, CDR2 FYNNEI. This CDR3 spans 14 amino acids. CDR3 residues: CASSRQGGRNEQYF. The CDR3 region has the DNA TGTGCCAGCAGCAGACAGGGAGGAAGGAACGAGCAGTACTTC.

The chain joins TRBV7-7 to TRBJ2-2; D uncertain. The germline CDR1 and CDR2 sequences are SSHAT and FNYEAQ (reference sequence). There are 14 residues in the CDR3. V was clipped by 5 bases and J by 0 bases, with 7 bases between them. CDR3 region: CASSTTANTGELFF. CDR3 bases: TGTGCCAGCAGCACCACAGCGAACACCGGGGAGCTGTTTTTT.

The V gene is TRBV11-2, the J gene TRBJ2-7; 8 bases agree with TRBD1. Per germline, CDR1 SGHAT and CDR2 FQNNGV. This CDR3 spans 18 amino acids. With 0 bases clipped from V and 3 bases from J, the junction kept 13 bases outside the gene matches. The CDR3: CASSLDQTVRGPYYEQYF. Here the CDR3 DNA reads TGTGCCAGCAGCTTAGACCAAACGGTCAGGGGGCCCTACTACGAGCAGTACTTC.